A selection of T cell receptor beta chains follows, all from one sample in a study of radiotherapy plus CTLA-4 blockade in lung cancer. Sequencing was performed with immunoSEQ multiplex PCR; in TCRdb, only in-frame clones are kept and a portion is missing. This sample has about 85,000 clones, with approximately 83% found just once. The material sequenced was peripheral blood, taken from a patient treated with radiotherapy plus ipilimumab. The receptors shown here come from a human donor with non-small cell lung cancer who had a partial response to radiotherapy plus ipilimumab. CDR3s include the opening cysteine and the closing phenylalanine or tryptophan. The D gene is left open where the match is weak. Clone size is not always given. Where it is, it says once, few, many or a class for expanded clones.

CDR3 length | J gene | V gene | clone size | D gene | CDR3 DNA | CDR3 protein
15 | TRBJ2-5 | TRBV9 | . | TRBD1 | TGTGCCAGCAGCACAGGGGGCACGATCCAAGAGACCCAGTACTTC | CASSTGGTIQETQYF
15 | TRBJ2-5 | TRBV5-5 | . | . | TGTGCCAGCAGCTTGGAAGGGACAAACCAAGAGACCCAGTACTTC | CASSLEGTNQETQYF
14 | TRBJ2-2 | TRBV25-1 | . | . | TGTGCCAGCAGTGAGTCGGGGGGCCCCGGGGAGCTGTTTTTT | CASSESGGPGELFF
15 | TRBJ1-3 | TRBV6-5 | . | TRBD1 | TGTGCCAGTATGGGACAGGGGGGAACTGGAAACACCATATATTTT | CASMGQGGTGNTIYF
12 | TRBJ1-5 | TRBV7-2 | once | . | TGTGCCAGCAGCCTCAGGCGTCAGCCCCAGCATTTT | CASSLRRQPQHF
16 | TRBJ2-5 | TRBV7-7 | few | . | TGTGCTAGCAGCCCAGGCCGGACAGTGCGACAAGAGACCCAGTACTTC | CASSPGRTVRQETQYF
15 | TRBJ1-5 | TRBV27 | once | TRBD1 | TGTGCCAGCAGGGGGACAGCGGTCGGGACCCAGCCCCAGCATTTT | CASRGTAVGTQPQHF
14 | TRBJ1-6 | TRBV6-5 | . | TRBD1 | TGTGCCAGCAGTTTGACAGGGGAAAATTCACCCCTCCACTTT | CASSLTGENSPLHF
12 | TRBJ1-5 | TRBV19 | . | . | TGTGCCAGTAGTGTAGACCAGGGGCCCCAGCATTTT | CASSVDQGPQHF
12 | TRBJ1-2 | TRBV10-3 | . | . | TGTGCCATCAGTGAGAAGGCGCAGGCCCTAACCTTC | CAISEKAQALTF
16 | TRBJ2-2 | TRBV7-8 | . | TRBD1 | TGTGCCAGCAGGAGGTGGGGACAGGTCAACACCGGGGAGCTGTTTTTT | CASRRWGQVNTGELFF
12 | TRBJ1-2 | TRBV30 | . | . | TGTGCCTGGAGGGGGGGGCGTCGGGGCTACACCTTC | CAWRGGRRGYTF
12 | TRBJ2-1 | TRBV28 | . | . | TGTGCCAGCAGTTTACGGTGGAATGAGCAGTTCTTC | CASSLRWNEQFF
13 | TRBJ2-5 | TRBV5-1 | . | TRBD1 | TGCGCCAGCCGCTTGGACAGGCCTGAGACCCAGTACTTC | CASRLDRPETQYF
12 | TRBJ2-1 | TRBV29-1 | . | . | TGCAGCGCGGAGGGGTCCGACAATGAGCAGTTCTTC | CSAEGSDNEQFF
15 | TRBJ2-1 | TRBV6-6 | few | TRBD2 | TGTGCCAGCAGACCCCCGGGACTATCCTACAATGAGCAGTTCTTC | CASRPPGLSYNEQFF
14 | TRBJ1-1 | TRBV18 | . | TRBD1 | TGTGCCAGCTCAATCGAACAGGGGGGCACTGAAGCTTTCTTT | CASSIEQGGTEAFF